Listed here are 15 T cell receptor beta chains from one sample, sequenced in a study of T cells in Graves' hyperthyroidism and ophthalmopathy (dated 2019 in TCRdb). Library method: multiplex PCR. Sequencer: Illumina HiSeq 2000. Amplification of TCR beta CDR3 regions was carried out from RNA transcripts. A first-round RT-PCR of the TCR CDR3 used the HTBI primer set with the Qiagen OneStep RT-PCR kit. TCRdb's own reprocessing of the public reads used fastp at Q25 and MiXCR and kept productive beta chains. A single entry per CDR3 protein holds the most common genes and DNA from its merged rows. The sample table contains under 400,000 distinct CDR3 sequences; only one count was recorded for roughly 20% of them. Less than 65% of the sample comes from the top ten. Sequenced input: blood. The receptors come from a woman aged 50 to 65 with Graves' hyperthyroidism.

This clonotype was observed at least ten times. The gene calls are TRBV20-1 and TRBJ2-3, with 14 nucleotides matching TRBD2. Trimming took 6 bases from V and 10 from J; bases not matched to a gene: 12. Germline V gene lookup returns CDR1 DFQATT and CDR2 SNEGSKA (reference sequence). This CDR3 has 15 amino acids. This CDR3 reads CSASTGLAGGRAQYF. The CDR3 DNA sequence: TGCAGTGCAAGTACTGGACTAGCGGGAGGACGGGCGCAGTATTTT.

This clonotype was seen a handful of times. V usage is TRBV20-1 and J usage is TRBJ2-1; either TRBD1 or TRBD2 may fit D (6 bases each). Trimming cost V 3 bases and J 1 base, with 19 bases left between them. The CDR3 loop spans 17 amino acids. In germline, CDR1 is DFQATT, CDR2 SNEGSKA (reference sequence). CDR3 sequence (DNA): TGCAGTGCTAGGGAGGGGGGTTGGGGTTTGTCCTACAATGAGCAGTTCTTC. This encodes CSAREGGWGLSYNEQFF.

This clonotype showed up many times. This chain uses TRBV28 with TRBJ2-3; D possibly corresponds to TRBD1 (6 bases). Germline V gives CDR1 MDHEN, CDR2 SYDVKM. The CDR3 contains 16 residues. V lost 7 bases and J 2 bases, leaving 19 bases between the germline ends. The CDR3 nucleotides read TGTGCCAGCATTTATGGCAGGGGAGTCCTCACAGATACGCAGTATTTT. This translates into CASIYGRGVLTDTQYF.

The chain employs TRBV30 and TRBJ2-2; 8 nucleotides agree with TRBD2. The CDR3 consists of 15 residues. Germline assignment: CDR1 GTSNPN and CDR2 SVGIG (reference sequence). The V segment lost 4 bases and the J segment 4 bases; nucleotides outside the gene matches: 8. As DNA, the CDR3 is TGTGCCTGGATGGGGGGACTAGGAGGCACCGGGGAGCTGTTTTTT. Its translation: CAWMGGLGGTGELFF. The variable domain in full, with the rest retrieved from reference TRBV30 and TRBJ2-2, is SQTIHQWPATLVQPVGSPLSLECTVEGTSNPNLYWYRQAAGRGLQLLFYSVGIGQISSEVPQNLSASRPQDRQFILSSKKLLLSDSGFYLCAWMGGLGGTGELFFGEGSRLTVL.

This clonotype showed up many times. This chain links TRBV3-1 with TRBJ2-1; D call uncertain. From germline, CDR1 is LGHDT and CDR2 YNNKEL (reference sequence). CDR3 size: 15 residues. Trimming took 4 bases from V and 1 from J, leaving 11 bases between them. CDR3 sequence: CASSPKIGSYNEQFF. The CDR3 DNA reads as TGTGCCAGCAGCCCCAAGATAGGGTCCTACAATGAGCAGTTCTTC.

This clonotype came up a few times. The CDR3 sequence: CASSLGTSGDIQYF. CDR3 nucleotides: TGTGCCAGCAGCTTGGGGACTAGCGGAGACATTCAGTACTTC. The chain couples TRBV5-4 to TRBJ2-4; TRBD2 matches at 10 bases. The V and J ends lost 0 bases and 8 bases, in that order; junction bases with no gene match: 2. Germline V lookup: CDR1 SGHNT, CDR2 YYREEE (reference sequence). CDR3 length: 14 amino acids.

The sample holds a few counts of this clonotype. V is TRBV5-1 and J is TRBJ2-3; D may be TRBD2 (6 bases). Germline V gives CDR1 SGHRS, CDR2 YFSETQ. Trimming took 4 bases from V and 3 from J, leaving 12 bases between them. There are 14 residues in the CDR3. The CDR3 region is CASSEGLSTDTQYF. The CDR3 coding sequence is TGCGCCAGCAGCGAGGGACTTTCAACAGATACGCAGTATTTT. Using reference TRBV5-1 and TRBJ2-3 for the parts outside the CDR3, the full variable domain is KAGVTQTPRYLIKTRGQQVTLSCSPISGHRSVSWYQQTPGQGLQFLFEYFSETQRNKGNFPGRFSGRQFSNSRSEMNVSTLELGDSALYLCASSEGLSTDTQYFGPGTRLTVL.

This clonotype was counted between two and nine times. CDR3 residues: CSARDGRGGNYEQYF. In DNA form, the CDR3 reads TGCAGTGCTAGAGATGGGCGGGGAGGTAACTACGAGCAGTACTTC. The chain has TRBV20-1 and TRBJ2-7; a weak D match, TRBD2 (6 bases). The CDR3 covers 15 residues. The germline V gene encodes CDR1 DFQATT and CDR2 SNEGSKA (reference sequence). The V end lost 0 bases, the J end lost 3 bases, and 15 bases lay between the germline ends.

CDR3 residues: CSVEESGTRLQYF. DNA for the CDR3: TGCAGCGTTGAAGAGTCCGGGACCAGGCTTCAGTACTTC. V gene TRBV29-1 combines with J gene TRBJ2-4, with D perhaps given as TRBD1 or TRBD2 (5 bases each). This CDR3 is 13 amino acids long. Trimming pared 0 bases from V and 11 bases from J, leaving 14 bases between. The germline V gene has CDR1 SQVTM and CDR2 ANQGSEA.

Many counts were recorded for this clonotype. The chain recombines TRBV7-9 with TRBJ2-7; 8 bases line up with TRBD1. The ends lost 5 bases at V and 5 bases at J; junction bases unmatched: 2. Germline loops: CDR1 SEHNR, CDR2 FQNEAQ (reference sequence). This CDR3 spans 12 amino acids. CDR3 sequence (DNA): TGTGCCAGCAGCGAGACAGGGGACGAGCAGTACTTC. This gives the protein CASSETGDEQYF. Complete variable domain (other parts from reference TRBV7-9 and TRBJ2-7): DTGVSQNPRHKITKRGQNVTFRCDPISEHNRLYWYRQTLGQGPEFLTYFQNEAQLEKSRLLSDRFSAERPKGSFSTLEIQRTEQGDSAMYLCASSETGDEQYFGPGTRLTVT.

This rearrangement joins TRBV5-5 to TRBJ2-5, with unresolved D. This CDR3 is built from 15 residues. Germline-derived CDR1 and CDR2 are SGHKS and YYEKEE (reference sequence). The germline V and J ends were trimmed by 2 bases and 0 bases, with 11 bases remaining between them. CDR3 DNA: TGTGCCAGCAGCTTTTTAGGGCTCCACCAAGAGACCCAGTACTTC. It yields the protein CASSFLGLHQETQYF.

In this sample, this clonotype turned up many times. The V gene is TRBV3-1, the J gene TRBJ2-1; D is possibly TRBD1 (6 bases). Germline loops: CDR1 LGHDT, CDR2 YNNKEL (reference sequence). V lost 4 bases and J lost 5, with 12 bases in between. The CDR3 spans 14 residues. Here the CDR3 DNA reads TGTGCCAGCAGCCCCTACAGGGTTCACAATGAGCAGTTCTTC. Its translation is CASSPYRVHNEQFF.

The chain couples TRBV19 to TRBJ2-1; 7 nucleotides line up with TRBD2. Germline CDR1 and CDR2: LNHDA and SQIVND (reference sequence). V gave up 3 bases and J gave up 3 bases; unmatched junction bases: 5. There are 15 residues in the CDR3. The CDR3 sequence is CASSIEGRDYNEQFF. CDR3 DNA sequence: TGTGCCAGTAGTATTGAGGGGAGGGACTACAATGAGCAGTTCTTC.

As concerns this clonotype: A much more abundant neighbour one base away suggests this may be a read error. This chain links TRBV30 with TRBJ1-2; D not resolved. Germline values: CDR1 GTSNPN, CDR2 SVGIG (reference sequence). This CDR3 region has 13 residues. The CDR3: CAWSVGSNYGCTF. The CDR3 DNA reads TGTGCCTGGAGTGTGGGGTCAAACTATGGCTGCACCTTC. Looking up the rest from reference TRBV30 and TRBJ1-2 gives the full variable domain: SQTIHQWPATLVQPVGSPLSLECTVEGTSNPNLYWYRQAAGRGLQLLFYSVGIGQISSEVPQNLSASRPQDRQFILSSKKLLLSDSGFYLCAWSVGSNYGCTFGSGTRLTVV.

This clonotype was counted at least ten times. The DNA of the CDR3 is TGTGCCAGCAACCTTCAGGTAGCGGGGGGCCCAGATACGCAGTATTTT. As protein: CASNLQVAGGPDTQYF. The chain employs TRBV12-3 or TRBV12-4 and TRBJ2-3, with 10 bases fitting TRBD2. This CDR3 is built from 16 residues. V lost 7 bases, J lost 4 bases, and 11 bases stayed unmatched.